This T cell receptor beta chain was found in a study of T cells in Graves' hyperthyroidism and ophthalmopathy. Amplified regions were TCR beta CDR3 sequences from RNA transcripts. Initially, a first-round RT-PCR of the TCR CDR3 employed the HTBI primer set. TCRdb reprocessed the multiplex PCR reads via MiXCR and lists one record per CDR3 protein. The sample lists approximately 400,000 distinct CDR3 sequences, 14% occurring once. This clonotype was counted only a few times. The antigen is unknown. The V gene end was trimmed by 2 bases and the J gene end by 2 bases; junction bases not matched to a gene: 3. This CDR3 has 15 amino acids. The germline V gene has CDR1 MGHRA and CDR2 YSYEKL. Patients were excluded because of uncontrolled infection, other autoimmune disease, pregnancy or lactation. The diagnostic basis comprised clinical symptoms, serum thyroxine and TRAb, thyroid ultrasound and orbital computed tomography.

Study-wide results and caveats: Through a model of 13 V-J features, ophthalmopathy was separated from stable hyperthyroidism. Most expanded thyroid clonotypes above 0.001 recurred in blood.

This TCR came from a woman aged 55-70 years with Graves' hyperthyroidism. The sequenced sample consisted of blood. J is TRBJ2-7 and V is TRBV4-1, with 10 bases that match TRBD2. DNA of the CDR3: TGCGCCAGCAGCCAATCAGCGGGAGGGGCCTACGAGCAGTACTTC. This encodes CASSQSAGGAYEQYF.